Each of the 17 T cell receptor beta chains below was sequenced from the same sample in a study of control samples from healthy donors and cancer patients. Libraries were prepared by immunoSEQ multiplex PCR; TCRdb keeps only in-frame clonotypes and omits some of them. This table has 110,000 to 150,000 clones, around 94% appearing once. Sample: PBMCs. Every receptor here comes from a man aged 60 to 75 with colorectal cancer.

This clone was observed once. V gene TRBV5-6 combines with J gene TRBJ2-5, with TRBD2 matching over 9 bases. Germline values: CDR1 SGHDT, CDR2 YYEEEE. CDR3 length: 16 amino acids. V lost 0 bases to trimming and J lost 4 bases; unmatched junction nucleotides: 7. The CDR3 loop is CASSLGATSGGETQYF. CDR3 nucleotides: TGTGCCAGCAGCTTGGGGGCGACTAGCGGAGGAGAGACCCAGTACTTC.

The rearrangement uses TRBV30 and TRBJ2-7, with D maybe TRBD2 (5 bases). Germline assignment: CDR1 GTSNPN and CDR2 SVGIG (reference sequence). Deletions cut 0 bases from V and 3 bases from J, with 9 bases between. This CDR3 is built from 13 residues. CDR3 residues: CAWSVGLNYEQYF. The CDR3 coding sequence is TGTGCCTGGAGTGTCGGACTGAACTACGAGCAGTACTTC.

V is TRBV11-2 and J is TRBJ2-5; 10 positions agree with TRBD2. The CDR3 length is 15 residues. Germline CDR1 SGHAT, CDR2 FQNNGV. The V gene end was trimmed by 5 bases and the J gene end by 5 bases; junction bases not matched to a gene: 8. The CDR3, as DNA: TGTGCCAGCAGCATGGGACTAGCGACGGGGGAGACCCAGTACTTC. Amino acids: CASSMGLATGETQYF.

V gene TRBV11-2 combines with J gene TRBJ2-1, with 8 nucleotides matching TRBD2. Germline CDR1 is SGHAT and CDR2 is FQNNGV. The CDR3 runs to 15 residues. V was pared by 6 bases and J by 5 bases, with 9 bases of the junction left unmatched. The CDR3 loop reads CASSFPGLGNNEQFF. As DNA, the CDR3 is TGTGCCAGCAGTTTCCCGGGACTAGGGAACAATGAGCAGTTCTTC.

Of note for this clone: The same CDR3 arises from other DNA sequences in this sample as well. V is TRBV5-1 and J is TRBJ1-1; D not resolved. Trimming pared 0 bases from V and 2 bases from J, leaving 5 bases between. CDR3 size: 13 residues. Germline values: CDR1 SGHRS, CDR2 YFSETQ. Here the CDR3 DNA reads TGCGCCAGCAGCTTGGCAGGCAACACTGAAGCTTTCTTT. Amino acids: CASSLAGNTEAFF.

This chain uses TRBV4-1 with TRBJ1-2; a possible D gene is TRBD1 (6 bases). Germline V gives CDR1 MGHRA, CDR2 YSYEKL. The V end lost 3 bases, the J end lost 8 bases, and 22 bases lay between the germline ends. There are 16 residues in the CDR3. CDR3 coding DNA: TGCGCCAGCAGCCAGGGATTGATTCGGACAGTGAGGGGCTACACCTTC. Its protein is CASSQGLIRTVRGYTF.

This chain joins TRBV7-8 and TRBJ1-5; the match to TRBD1 covers 8 bases. The CDR3 loop spans 16 amino acids. Unmatched junction bases numbered 9, after V lost 1 base and J lost 7 bases. Germline CDR1 SGHVS, CDR2 FQNEAQ. The CDR3 loop reads CASSLVGQGEGQPQHF. The CDR3 region has the DNA TGTGCCAGCAGCTTAGTTGGACAGGGAGAAGGACAGCCCCAGCATTTT.

The gene calls are TRBV21-1 and TRBJ1-2. TRBV21-1 corresponds to a pseudogene. The CDR3 is 14 amino acids. CDR3 sequence (DNA): TGTGCCAGCAGCAAGGGCCAGCGAGTGGATGGCTACACCTTC. Protein: CASSKGQRVDGYTF.

The rearrangement joins TRBV18 to TRBJ1-1, with 8 bases matching TRBD1. CDR3 length: 17 amino acids. V shed 2 bases, J shed 4 bases, and the junction held 12 bases outside the gene matches. CDR1 and CDR2 from the germline V gene are KGHSH and LQKENI. The CDR3 DNA reads as TGTGCCAGCTCACCAAGGACAGGGAGGGCTGGGGGCACTGAAGCTTTCTTT. The encoded protein is CASSPRTGRAGGTEAFF.

This rearrangement joins TRBV4-3 to TRBJ1-1; D might be TRBD1 (6 bases). The CDR3 runs 13 residues. CDR1 LGHNA and CDR2 YSLEER come from the germline V gene. Trimming left V 0 bases short and J 10 bases short, with 12 bases between. The CDR3 sequence is CASSQDRGGPAFF. DNA of the CDR3: TGCGCCAGCAGCCAAGATCGCGGGGGGCCAGCTTTCTTT.

The V and J genes are TRBV6-2 or TRBV6-3 and TRBJ2-2, with 14 bases that match TRBD2. CDR1 MNHEY and CDR2 SVGEGT come from the germline V gene. The CDR3 consists of 18 residues. Trimming at V came to 5 bases and at J to 3 bases, leaving 8 bases not matched to a gene. This chain's CDR3 is CASSTGLAGGMDTGELFF. The DNA for the CDR3 is TGTGCCAGCAGTACCGGACTAGCGGGGGGAATGGACACCGGGGAGCTGTTTTTT.

The V call is TRBV4-1, the J call TRBJ1-1, with 12 positions matching TRBD1. Trimming at V came to 0 bases and at J to 6 bases, leaving 5 bases not matched to a gene. The length of the CDR3 is 16 residues. From germline, CDR1 is MGHRA and CDR2 YSYEKL. CDR3 sequence reads: CASSQDGTGGPPEAFF. For the CDR3, the DNA is TGCGCCAGCAGCCAAGACGGGACAGGGGGCCCCCCTGAAGCTTTCTTT.

This clone has just one count. The chain joins TRBV30 to TRBJ1-5, with D possibly matching TRBD1 (5 bases). The length of the CDR3 is 14 residues. Germline CDR1 reads GTSNPN; CDR2 reads SVGIG (reference sequence). V gave up 3 bases and J gave up 0 bases, with 9 bases separating them. This CDR3 is CAWRDKNSNQPQHF. CDR3 DNA: TGTGCCTGGAGGGACAAGAATAGCAATCAGCCCCAGCATTTT.

The chain uses TRBV6-5 and TRBJ1-1; 10 positions match TRBD1. There are 14 residues in the CDR3. V was clipped by 6 bases and J by 4 bases; unmatched bases: 5. Looked up from germline, CDR1 is MNHEY and CDR2 is SVGAGI. The CDR3 region has the DNA TGTGCCAGCAGCAACGGACAGGGGGTCACTGAAGCTTTCTTT. Translation: CASSNGQGVTEAFF.

This chain's CDR3 is CASSPDRGPYNEQFF. Here the CDR3 DNA reads TGTGCCAGCAGCCCGGACAGGGGGCCCTACAATGAGCAGTTCTTC. The V gene is TRBV5-4, the J gene TRBJ2-1; 11 bases line up with TRBD1. V lost 4 bases to trimming and J lost 2 bases; unmatched junction nucleotides: 2. Germline assignment: CDR1 SGHNT and CDR2 YYREEE (reference sequence). This CDR3 has 15 amino acids.

J is TRBJ1-1 and V is TRBV19; D is possibly TRBD1 (5 bases). The CDR3 sequence is 18 residues long. The ends were cut back, 7 bases at V and 0 bases at J, with 24 bases in the middle. Germline V gives CDR1 LNHDA, CDR2 SQIVND (reference sequence). CDR3 sequence: CASMVPSTRLTVNTEAFF. Here the CDR3 DNA reads TGTGCCAGTATGGTCCCTTCTACCCGTTTGACAGTGAACACTGAAGCTTTCTTT.

This chain connects TRBV21-1 to TRBJ1-5. TRBV21-1 is termed a pseudogene. The CDR3 extends over 19 amino acids. CDR3 coding DNA: TGTGCCAGCAGCACCTCCCATTCGATGAGCAAGAGGTTCTATCAGCCCCAGCATTTT. Translating gives CASSTSHSMSKRFYQPQHF.